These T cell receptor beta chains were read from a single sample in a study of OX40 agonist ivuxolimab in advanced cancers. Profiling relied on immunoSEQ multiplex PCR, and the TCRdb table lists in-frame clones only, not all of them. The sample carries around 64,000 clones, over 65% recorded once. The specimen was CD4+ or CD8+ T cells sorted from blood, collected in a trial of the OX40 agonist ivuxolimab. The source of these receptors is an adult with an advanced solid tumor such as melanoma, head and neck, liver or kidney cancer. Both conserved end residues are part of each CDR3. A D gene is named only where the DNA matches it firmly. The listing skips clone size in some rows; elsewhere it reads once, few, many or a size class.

CASSPGAGGGNTIYF | TGTGCCAGCTCACCCGGAGCTGGCGGTGGAAACACCATATATTTT | TRBJ1-3 | . | . | TRBV18
CASSSRQGGETQYF | TGTGCCAGCAGCTCCCGACAGGGGGGAGAGACCCAGTACTTC | TRBJ2-5 | . | TRBD1 | TRBV5-6
CASSEGHAGIDEQFF | TGTGCCAGCAGCGAGGGACACGCCGGGATAGATGAGCAGTTCTTC | TRBJ2-1 | . | . | TRBV9
CASSILAGYNEQFF | TGTGCCAGCAGCATACTAGCGGGCTACAATGAGCAGTTCTTC | TRBJ2-1 | . | TRBD2 | TRBV6-4
CASSPQGRNNSPLHF | TGTGCCAGTAGTCCCCAGGGGAGGAATAATTCACCCCTCCACTTT | TRBJ1-6 | once | . | TRBV19
CASSGLAAGNNEQFF | TGTGCCAGCAGTGGACTAGCGGCTGGGAACAATGAGCAGTTCTTC | TRBJ2-1 | . | TRBD2 | TRBV27
CASSLTGAEQYF | TGTGCCAGCAGCCTGACAGGGGCCGAGCAGTACTTC | TRBJ2-7 | . | TRBD1 | TRBV28
CASSDRGTGDTEAFF | TGTGCCAGCAGCGACAGAGGGACAGGGGACACTGAAGCTTTCTTT | TRBJ1-1 | . | TRBD1 | TRBV5-6
CASTRADTQYF | TGTGCCAGCACTCGCGCCGATACGCAGTATTTT | TRBJ2-3 | . | . | TRBV25-1
CAIMAAYEQYF | TGTGCCATCATGGCGGCCTACGAGCAGTACTTC | TRBJ2-7 | . | . | TRBV10-3
CASSEGPRGYTF | TGCGCCAGCAGCGAGGGACCTCGTGGCTACACCTTC | TRBJ1-2 | . | . | TRBV5-1
CASSEGRRFYEQYF | TGTGCCAGCAGTGAAGGGCGGAGATTCTACGAGCAGTACTTC | TRBJ2-7 | . | . | TRBV2
CASTAVAGDYGYTF | TGTGCCAGCACCGCCGTGGCCGGGGACTATGGCTACACCTTC | TRBJ1-2 | . | . | TRBV2
CASSEGLVGEQYF | TGTGCCAGCAGCGAAGGACTAGTGGGGGAGCAGTACTTC | TRBJ2-7 | . | TRBD2 | TRBV5-4
CASSQMGVAQETQYF | TGCGCCAGCAGCCAAATGGGGGTGGCCCAAGAGACCCAGTACTTC | TRBJ2-5 | . | . | TRBV4-3
CASSYNRRAETQYF | TGTGCCAGCAGCTACAACCGGAGGGCAGAGACCCAGTACTTC | TRBJ2-5 | . | . | TRBV7-9
CASSVASGGYNEQFF | TGTGCCAGCAGCGTAGCTAGCGGGGGGTACAATGAGCAGTTCTTC | TRBJ2-1 | . | TRBD2 | TRBV9